What follows describes a single T cell receptor (beta chain). Antigen: not known. The entry originates in a study of PD-1 blockade in classical Hodgkin lymphoma. Every patient relapsed after autologous stem cell transplantation, and brentuximab vedotin exposure varied. Relapsed/refractory classical Hodgkin lymphoma patients had complete, partial or progressive responses. Regarding the study as a whole: What caused the repertoire differences, perhaps disease activity or prior therapy, remains undefined. CD4+ TCR diversity, unlike CD8+, climbed significantly by C4D1.

TCRdb keeps only in-frame clones here, not all; method: immunoSEQ multiplex PCR. The table lists about 98,000 clones, around 90% of them singletons, with 2.8% in the top ten. The CDR3 runs to 16 residues. Germline lookup yields CDR1 SEHNR and CDR2 FQNEAQ (reference sequence). V lost 5 bases and J lost 15; bases outside the gene matches: 16. The receptor was derived from a human donor with classical Hodgkin lymphoma. Here the sequenced sample was peripheral blood mononuclear cells (PBMCs), taken at baseline. The rearrangement uses TRBV7-9 and TRBJ1-4, with 12 positions matching TRBD1. CDR3 nucleotides: TGTGCCAGCAGCCCTGGGACAGGGGGCTCTAATGAAAAGGTGTTTTTT. Its translation: CASSPGTGGSNEKVFF.